The 13 T cell receptor beta chains below all came from one sample that was sequenced in a study of vaccination effects on CD4 cells after COVID-19. Their target antigens are unknown. Repertoires were generated with immunoSEQ multiplex PCR, while TCRdb's copy carries only in-frame clones and drops some. Here the sample spans tens of thousands of clones, 65% to 90% being singletons. Under the ViraFEST assay, PBMC were stimulated with viral peptide pools so that antigen-specific CD4+ T cells expanded. Sequencing was performed afterwards. The culture ran for 9 to 11 days, and then CD4+ T cells were isolated. The sequencing used CD4+ T cells from PBMCs cultured with HCoV-229E spike peptides, collected before COVID-19 vaccination. Every receptor here comes from a human donor who received a COVID-19 vaccine.

The chain couples TRBV6-5 to TRBJ2-3; 8 nucleotides align to TRBD2. Unmatched junction bases numbered 2, after V lost 0 bases and J lost 0 bases. The CDR3 has 16 residues. The germline CDR1 and CDR2 sequences are MNHEY and SVGAGI. The CDR3 sequence is CASSYSSGSSTDTQYF. CDR3 DNA: TGTGCCAGCAGTTACTCCAGCGGGAGTAGCACAGATACGCAGTATTTT.

This chain joins TRBV3-1 (or the pseudogene TRBV3-2) and TRBJ2-2; D is undetermined. Trimming stripped 3 bases from V and 5 bases from J, with 4 bases between. The CDR3 has 12 residues. Germline V gene sequence: CDR1 LGHDT, CDR2 YNNKEL (reference sequence). The CDR3 sequence: CASSQWTGELFF. As DNA, the CDR3 is TGTGCCAGCAGCCAGTGGACCGGGGAGCTGTTTTTT.

The chain is built from TRBV9 and TRBJ2-3; 7 nucleotides line up with TRBD2. The CDR3 runs 15 residues. Germline CDR1 is SGDLS and CDR2 is YYNGEE. J lost 5 bases, V lost 0 bases, and 6 bases had no gene match. The CDR3 nucleotides are TGTGCCAGCAGCGTAGTGATGGGAGGGGTAGATACGCAGTATTTT. Amino acid sequence: CASSVVMGGVDTQYF.

This clone was counted between two and nine times. The chain has TRBV4-2 and TRBJ1-4; unclear D gene. This CDR3 comprises 14 residues. Trimming left V 4 bases short and J 4 bases short, with 10 bases between. Germline V gene lookup returns CDR1 LGHNA and CDR2 YNFKEQ. CDR3 sequence (DNA): TGTGCCAGCAGCCCGGGGAGCTATAATGAAAAACTGTTTTTT. It is translated as CASSPGSYNEKLFF.

The rearrangement joins TRBV2 to TRBJ2-3; a possible D gene is TRBD1 (6 bases). The CDR3 loop spans 16 amino acids. Germline loops: CDR1 SNHLY, CDR2 FYNNEI. V lost 2 bases and J lost 0, with 12 bases in between. Here the CDR3 reads CASSERWDISTDTQYF. CDR3 coding DNA: TGTGCCAGCAGTGAAAGGTGGGACATTAGCACAGATACGCAGTATTTT.

The chain carries TRBV4-1 and TRBJ1-1; D remains unclear. V was pared by 6 bases and J by 2 bases, with 13 bases between. The CDR3 consists of 14 residues. Germline values: CDR1 MGHRA, CDR2 YSYEKL. In DNA form, the CDR3 reads TGCGCCAGCAGGAGCCCCTTCAGTAACACTGAAGCTTTCTTT. Protein product: CASRSPFSNTEAFF.

The rearrangement uses TRBV27 and TRBJ1-3; D remains unclear. Per the germline V gene, CDR1 is MNHEY and CDR2 is SMNVEV (reference sequence). V lost 4 bases, J lost 0 bases, and 7 bases lay in between. This CDR3 contains 14 residues. CDR3 in amino acids: CASSSGYSGNTIYF. The CDR3 DNA reads as TGTGCCAGCAGTTCTGGTTACTCTGGAAACACCATATATTTT.

The V and J genes are TRBV24-1 and TRBJ2-4; no clear D. This CDR3 contains 13 residues. The germline V and J ends were trimmed by 9 bases and 5 bases, with 13 bases remaining between them. Germline assignment: CDR1 KGHDR and CDR2 SFDVKD. In DNA, the CDR3 is TGTGCCACCCCCTTTCGTTTCCAAAACATTCAGTACTTC. Its protein product is CATPFRFQNIQYF.

The rearrangement uses TRBV7-3 and TRBJ1-6; 10 bases are shared with TRBD1. V trimming: 5 bases; J trimming: 2 bases; junction bases outside the gene matches: 3. The length of the CDR3 is 16 residues. From germline, CDR1 is SGHTA and CDR2 FQGTGA. The CDR3 spells CASSKDRGTYNSPLHF. CDR3 DNA sequence: TGTGCCAGCAGCAAGGACAGGGGGACCTATAATTCACCCCTCCACTTT.

In DNA form, the CDR3 reads TGTGCCAGCAGCTTGGGTAGCGGGGTTTCGTACTTC. Amino acid sequence: CASSLGSGVSYF. V usage is TRBV5-6 and J usage is TRBJ2-4; 8 bases are shared with TRBD2. The CDR3 contains 12 residues. The junction had 5 bases not matched to a gene; V was cut back by 0 bases and J by 15 bases. In germline, CDR1 is SGHDT, CDR2 YYEEEE.

This chain links TRBV18 with TRBJ2-6; 9 bases line up with TRBD1. Unmatched junction bases numbered 5, after V lost 6 bases and J lost 2 bases. Germline values: CDR1 KGHSH, CDR2 LQKENI. The CDR3 runs to 16 residues. CDR3 amino acids: CASSTGTGTGANVLTF. The CDR3 coding sequence is TGTGCCAGCTCGACCGGGACAGGGACTGGGGCCAACGTCCTGACTTTC.

V is TRBV7-3 and J is TRBJ1-1; D ambiguous. CDR3 length equals 13 residues. Germline V gene data show CDR1 as SGHTA and CDR2 as FQGTGA. V lost 2 bases and J 1 base, leaving 5 bases between the germline ends. The CDR3 DNA sequence: TGTGCCAGCAGCTTAGTAGCGAACACTGAAGCTTTCTTT. Translated: CASSLVANTEAFF.

The rearrangement uses TRBV4-1 and TRBJ1-1, with 7 bases lining up with TRBD1. CDR1 is MGHRA, CDR2 YSYEKL, per germline. The V and J ends lost 7 bases and 2 bases, in that order; junction bases with no gene match: 10. The CDR3 length is 15 residues. The CDR3: CASTSTGAGNTEAFF. The CDR3 DNA is TGCGCCAGCACCAGTACAGGGGCTGGTAACACTGAAGCTTTCTTT.